This is a list of T cell receptor beta chains from one sample in a study of blood T cell repertoires in COVID-19. Assay used: immunoSEQ multiplex PCR; TCRdb lists only in-frame clones, some missing. The sample contains some 97,000 clones, just over 90% of which appear only once. Sequenced sample: peripheral blood. These receptors all stem from a man between 60 and 75 years old with acute or convalescent COVID-19. Both conserved end residues are part of each CDR3. The order of the fields is V gene, J gene, D gene, clone size, CDR3 DNA, CDR3 protein. A D gene is named only where the DNA matches it firmly. Clone size appears in some rows only: once, few, many, or a class for an expanded clone.

V gene: TRBV4-1; J gene: TRBJ1-4; D gene: .; clone size: .; CDR3 DNA: TGCGCCAGCAGCCCTTCGGGGGGCAGTGAAAAACTGTTTTTT; CDR3 protein: CASSPSGGSEKLFF
V gene: TRBV30; J gene: TRBJ2-3; D gene: TRBD2; clone size: .; CDR3 DNA: TGTGCCTGGAGCGGGAGGGGTACAGATACGCAGTATTTT; CDR3 protein: CAWSGRGTDTQYF
V gene: TRBV19; J gene: TRBJ1-5; D gene: TRBD1; clone size: .; CDR3 DNA: TGTGCCAGTTCCGACAGGGGCAATCAGCCCCAGCATTTT; CDR3 protein: CASSDRGNQPQHF
V gene: TRBV6-6; J gene: TRBJ1-4; D gene: .; clone size: .; CDR3 DNA: TGTGCCAGCAGTGACCCCAGGGGAGTGGAGGAAAAACTGTTTTTT; CDR3 protein: CASSDPRGVEEKLFF
V gene: TRBV2; J gene: TRBJ2-1; D gene: .; clone size: .; CDR3 DNA: TGTGCCAGCAGTGGGGACTGGGGCAATGAGCAGTTCTTC; CDR3 protein: CASSGDWGNEQFF
V gene: TRBV24-1; J gene: TRBJ2-3; D gene: TRBD2; clone size: .; CDR3 DNA: TGTGCCACCAGTGACTCTAGCGGGATAGATACGCAGTATTTT; CDR3 protein: CATSDSSGIDTQYF
V gene: TRBV7-9; J gene: TRBJ1-1; D gene: .; clone size: .; CDR3 DNA: TGTGCCAGCAGCACAGACAGGTCCGTTATGAACACTGAAGCTTTCTTT; CDR3 protein: CASSTDRSVMNTEAFF
V gene: TRBV3-1/TRBV3-2; J gene: TRBJ2-2; D gene: TRBD1; clone size: once; CDR3 DNA: TGTGCCAGCAGCCGGGACAGGGCTCGTGCGAACACCGGGGAGCTGTTTTTT; CDR3 protein: CASSRDRARANTGELFF
V gene: TRBV30; J gene: TRBJ2-3; D gene: TRBD2; clone size: .; CDR3 DNA: TGTGCCTGGACCCTAGCGGGAGGGGATACGCAGTATTTT; CDR3 protein: CAWTLAGGDTQYF
V gene: TRBV5-1; J gene: TRBJ1-2; D gene: TRBD1; clone size: .; CDR3 DNA: TGCGCCAGCAGCTTGGGGGACAGACGATATGGCTACACCTTC; CDR3 protein: CASSLGDRRYGYTF
V gene: TRBV6-4; J gene: TRBJ1-5; D gene: .; clone size: .; CDR3 DNA: TGTGCCAGCAACAGGGAGGGGGGTGGTCAGCCCCAGCATTTT; CDR3 protein: CASNREGGGQPQHF
V gene: TRBV19; J gene: TRBJ1-1; D gene: .; clone size: .; CDR3 DNA: TGTGCTAGTAGTCCCTTGAACACTGAAGCTTTCTTT; CDR3 protein: CASSPLNTEAFF
V gene: TRBV30; J gene: TRBJ1-2; D gene: TRBD1; clone size: .; CDR3 DNA: TGTGCCTGGTCCCGGGACAGGGGTTTTGTCTATGGCTACACCTTC; CDR3 protein: CAWSRDRGFVYGYTF
V gene: TRBV5-1; J gene: TRBJ1-6; D gene: TRBD1; clone size: .; CDR3 DNA: TGCGCCAGCGGGCGCGCGACAGGGGGGAATTCACCCCTCCACTTT; CDR3 protein: CASGRATGGNSPLHF
V gene: TRBV5-1; J gene: TRBJ2-5; D gene: TRBD1; clone size: .; CDR3 DNA: TGCGCCAGCAGGACAGGGGCGTACCAAGAGACCCAGTACTTC; CDR3 protein: CASRTGAYQETQYF
V gene: TRBV6-2/TRBV6-3; J gene: TRBJ2-2; D gene: TRBD2; clone size: .; CDR3 DNA: TGTGCCAGCAGTTACGGGACTAGCCGTGGGGAGCTGTTTTTT; CDR3 protein: CASSYGTSRGELFF
V gene: TRBV28; J gene: TRBJ2-3; D gene: TRBD2; clone size: .; CDR3 DNA: TGTGCCAGCAGTTTCCCCGTTAGCGGGATAACAGATACGCAGTATTTT; CDR3 protein: CASSFPVSGITDTQYF
V gene: TRBV24-1; J gene: TRBJ1-4; D gene: .; clone size: .; CDR3 DNA: TGTGCCACCAGTGACCGACACAGTAATGAAAAACTGTTTTTT; CDR3 protein: CATSDRHSNEKLFF
V gene: TRBV29-1; J gene: TRBJ1-2; D gene: .; clone size: .; CDR3 DNA: TGCAGCGTTGAAGACGGGACTGTCTATGGCTACACCTTC; CDR3 protein: CSVEDGTVYGYTF
V gene: TRBV6-5; J gene: TRBJ1-1; D gene: .; clone size: .; CDR3 DNA: TGTGCCAGCAGCACTTCGAGCCCAAACACTGAAGCTTTCTTT; CDR3 protein: CASSTSSPNTEAFF
V gene: TRBV25-1; J gene: TRBJ2-2; D gene: .; clone size: .; CDR3 DNA: TGTGCCAGCAGTGACAGGGTCACACACAAGGGTCCCGGGGAGCTGTTTTTT; CDR3 protein: CASSDRVTHKGPGELFF
V gene: TRBV6-6; J gene: TRBJ1-1; D gene: .; clone size: .; CDR3 DNA: TGTGCCAGTATGGACAGCAGAAGTCAAGCTTTCTTT; CDR3 protein: CASMDSRSQAFF
V gene: TRBV18; J gene: TRBJ2-7; D gene: TRBD2; clone size: .; CDR3 DNA: TGTGCCAGCTCACCATCGGCGGCTAGCGGGGCCAACTCCTACGAGCAGTACTTC; CDR3 protein: CASSPSAASGANSYEQYF
V gene: TRBV7-2; J gene: TRBJ1-2; D gene: .; clone size: once; CDR3 DNA: TGTGCCAGCAGCGCAAACCCCCCCGGACAGTCCTATGGCTACACCTTC; CDR3 protein: CASSANPPGQSYGYTF
V gene: TRBV5-1; J gene: TRBJ2-2; D gene: TRBD1; clone size: .; CDR3 DNA: TGCGCCAGCAGGTCCCCCAGGGGGTTCAACACCGGGGAGCTGTTTTTT; CDR3 protein: CASRSPRGFNTGELFF
V gene: TRBV3-1/TRBV3-2; J gene: TRBJ1-2; D gene: .; clone size: .; CDR3 DNA: TGTGCCAGCAGCCAAGATCCTTACGCAGGGTATGGCTACACCTTC; CDR3 protein: CASSQDPYAGYGYTF
V gene: TRBV14; J gene: TRBJ1-1; D gene: .; clone size: .; CDR3 DNA: TGTGCCAGCAGCCCCAGGTTGAACACTGAAGCTTTCTTT; CDR3 protein: CASSPRLNTEAFF
V gene: TRBV5-1; J gene: TRBJ2-3; D gene: TRBD2; clone size: .; CDR3 DNA: TGCGCCAGCAGCTTTCTAGCGGGAGGCCCGGATACGCAGTATTTT; CDR3 protein: CASSFLAGGPDTQYF
V gene: TRBV19; J gene: TRBJ1-5; D gene: TRBD1; clone size: once; CDR3 DNA: TGTGCCAGTACCGCCCCTGTGAAACAGGGGGTGGGTAATCAGCCCCAGCATTTT; CDR3 protein: CASTAPVKQGVGNQPQHF
V gene: TRBV19; J gene: TRBJ1-2; D gene: .; clone size: .; CDR3 DNA: TGTGCCAGTAGTGCACAGGAGCTCTATGGCTACACCTTC; CDR3 protein: CASSAQELYGYTF
V gene: TRBV28; J gene: TRBJ1-5; D gene: TRBD1; clone size: few; CDR3 DNA: TGTGCCAGCAAACGGACAGGGAGCAATCAGCCCCAGCATTTT; CDR3 protein: CASKRTGSNQPQHF
V gene: TRBV2; J gene: TRBJ2-3; D gene: TRBD1; clone size: .; CDR3 DNA: TGTGCCACCCAACCGGACAGGGGTAACACAGATACGCAGTATTTT; CDR3 protein: CATQPDRGNTDTQYF
V gene: TRBV2; J gene: TRBJ2-3; D gene: TRBD2; clone size: .; CDR3 DNA: TGTGCCACCACGGGGGGGCTGAAGTCAGATACGCAGTATTTT; CDR3 protein: CATTGGLKSDTQYF
V gene: TRBV14; J gene: TRBJ2-5; D gene: .; clone size: .; CDR3 DNA: TGTGCCAGCTCCAGGCCCAGCGGAGGCGGAGAGACCCAGTACTTC; CDR3 protein: CASSRPSGGGETQYF
V gene: TRBV5-4; J gene: TRBJ1-6; D gene: .; clone size: .; CDR3 DNA: TGTGCCAGCAGCTCCATAGGGGTAAAGGATTCACCCCTCCACTTT; CDR3 protein: CASSSIGVKDSPLHF
V gene: TRBV2; J gene: TRBJ1-5; D gene: TRBD1; clone size: .; CDR3 DNA: TGTGCCAGCAGGACAGGGGGTTATGGTCAGCCCCAGCATTTT; CDR3 protein: CASRTGGYGQPQHF
V gene: TRBV15; J gene: TRBJ2-3; D gene: TRBD1; clone size: .; CDR3 DNA: TGTGCCACCAGCGGGGACAGGGGACGCACAGATACGCAGTATTTT; CDR3 protein: CATSGDRGRTDTQYF
V gene: TRBV7-9; J gene: TRBJ1-4; D gene: TRBD1; clone size: .; CDR3 DNA: TGTGCCAGCAGCTTGCGACAGGGGGAGAAAGAAAAACTGTTTTTT; CDR3 protein: CASSLRQGEKEKLFF
V gene: TRBV7-9; J gene: TRBJ2-5; D gene: .; clone size: .; CDR3 DNA: TGTGCCAGCAGCTTCGCCCACCGGGATAGAGAGACCCAGTACTTC; CDR3 protein: CASSFAHRDRETQYF
V gene: TRBV5-1; J gene: TRBJ2-3; D gene: TRBD2; clone size: .; CDR3 DNA: TGCGCCAGCAGCGGGGGGAGTAGCGGGAGCCCCACAGATACGCAGTATTTT; CDR3 protein: CASSGGSSGSPTDTQYF
V gene: TRBV5-1; J gene: TRBJ2-2; D gene: TRBD2; clone size: .; CDR3 DNA: TGCGCCAGCAGCTCTGGACTAGCGGGAGGGGAAACCGGGGAGCTGTTTTTT; CDR3 protein: CASSSGLAGGETGELFF
V gene: TRBV6-5; J gene: TRBJ1-2; D gene: TRBD1; clone size: .; CDR3 DNA: TGTGCCAGCAGGGCGACAGGGGGCGATCGTGGCTACACCTTC; CDR3 protein: CASRATGGDRGYTF
V gene: TRBV14; J gene: TRBJ2-1; D gene: TRBD2; clone size: .; CDR3 DNA: TGTGCCAGCAGCCAAGGGCGGGGCGGGAGCCCCTACAATGAGCAGTTCTTC; CDR3 protein: CASSQGRGGSPYNEQFF
V gene: TRBV19; J gene: TRBJ1-3; D gene: TRBD1; clone size: once; CDR3 DNA: TGTGCCAGTAGTTCTACAGGGGATACAGGAAACACCATATATTTT; CDR3 protein: CASSSTGDTGNTIYF
V gene: TRBV19; J gene: TRBJ1-5; D gene: .; clone size: .; CDR3 DNA: TGTGCCAGTAGGTCCTTTGAAGGGGGTCGTCGCAATCAGCCCCAGCATTTT; CDR3 protein: CASRSFEGGRRNQPQHF
V gene: TRBV24-1; J gene: TRBJ1-2; D gene: TRBD1; clone size: once; CDR3 DNA: TGTGCCACCAGTGACCCGACAGGGCTCTATGGCTACACCTTC; CDR3 protein: CATSDPTGLYGYTF